What follows are 28 T cell receptor beta chains derived from one specimen sequenced in a study of T cells after yellow fever vaccination. In TCRdb, the 5' RACE reads were re-called with MiXCR into one record per CDR3 protein. The sample lists some 550,000 distinct CDR3 sequences; around 21% were seen once. The sequencing used PBMCs, collected 15 days after the yellow fever booster vaccination. These receptors were obtained from a man between 25 and 39 years old who received the YFV17D yellow fever vaccine.

This clonotype was picked up one time. The chain recombines TRBV30 with TRBJ2-7, with 9 bases identical to TRBD2. Germline CDR1 and CDR2: GTSNPN and SVGIG (reference sequence). The ends lost 0 bases at V and 2 bases at J; junction bases unmatched: 5. The CDR3 has 15 residues. The CDR3 DNA reads TGTGCCTGGAGTGTCCGGGGCGGGAGGGCCTACGAGCAGTACTTC. Translated: CAWSVRGGRAYEQYF.

The chain uses TRBV20-1 and TRBJ2-2; 7 nucleotides agree with TRBD2. Germline CDR1 reads DFQATT; CDR2 reads SNEGSKA (reference sequence). With V trimmed by 1 base and J by 2 bases, 7 bases remained unmatched. This CDR3 has 16 amino acids. CDR3 sequence (DNA): TGCAGTGCTAGAGGCAGTAGCGGGCCTAACACCGGGGAGCTGTTTTTT. This translates into CSARGSSGPNTGELFF.

The genes are TRBV9 and TRBJ1-1; unclear D gene. V dropped 3 bases and J dropped 1 base, with 7 bases sitting between them. Germline values: CDR1 SGDLS, CDR2 YYNGEE. This CDR3 is built from 13 residues. The CDR3 spells CASSGRQNTEAFF. CDR3 DNA: TGTGCCAGCAGCGGTCGACAGAACACTGAAGCTTTCTTT.

This clonotype has just one count. The DNA of the CDR3 is TGTGCCAGCAGCCAAGATAAAACTGAAGCGGGGTGGTACAATGAGCAGTTCTTC. It encodes CASSQDKTEAGWYNEQFF. V is TRBV3-1 and J is TRBJ2-1; 7 positions agree with TRBD2. This CDR3 region has 18 residues. Per the germline V gene, CDR1 is LGHDT and CDR2 is YNNKEL (reference sequence). With 0 bases clipped from V and 4 bases from J, the junction kept 12 bases outside the gene matches.

The J gene is TRBJ2-3, the V gene TRBV24-1; 8 bases agree with TRBD2. V dropped 9 bases and J dropped 3; count of bases not matched to a gene: 10. This CDR3 contains 15 residues. Germline V lookup: CDR1 KGHDR, CDR2 SFDVKD. The CDR3 loop reads CATEASGRRTDTQYF. As DNA, the CDR3 is TGTGCCACCGAGGCTAGCGGGCGGAGGACAGATACGCAGTATTTT.

V and J are TRBV20-1 and TRBJ2-1; 10 nucleotides match TRBD2. The V and J ends lost 5 bases and 4 bases, in that order; junction bases with no gene match: 5. This CDR3 is built from 14 residues. Germline V lookup: CDR1 DFQATT, CDR2 SNEGSKA (reference sequence). CDR3 in amino acids: CSAPGLAKYNEQFF. The DNA for the CDR3 is TGCAGTGCTCCGGGACTAGCGAAATACAATGAGCAGTTCTTC.

This clonotype has a single count. The chain carries TRBV5-6 and TRBJ2-2; tentatively, D is TRBD2 (6 bases). V was shortened by 2 bases and J by 2 bases, with 16 bases between the two germline ends. This CDR3 contains 17 residues. The germline CDR1 and CDR2 sequences are SGHDT and YYEEEE. The CDR3 DNA sequence: TGTGCCAGCAGCTTACCACCCGGGACTCCTAACACCGGGGAGCTGTTTTTT. Translating it yields CASSLPPGTPNTGELFF.

This clonotype appeared a few times. J is TRBJ2-4 and V is TRBV20-1; 9 bases are shared with TRBD1. Losses at the gene ends were 5 bases for V and 5 bases for J; bases not matched to a gene: 7. There are 14 residues in the CDR3. CDR1 DFQATT and CDR2 SNEGSKA come from the germline V gene (reference sequence). In DNA form, the CDR3 reads TGCAGTGCTGGAGGGGGGACAGGGCAAAACATTCAGTACTTC. As protein: CSAGGGTGQNIQYF.

This clonotype was found a few times. This chain's CDR3 is CASSQDRGREQYF. The CDR3 nucleotides are TGTGCCAGCAGCCAGGACAGGGGCCGCGAGCAGTACTTC. The chain uses TRBV7-6 and TRBJ2-7; 9 nucleotides agree with TRBD1. CDR3 length: 13 amino acids. The germline V gene encodes CDR1 SGHVS and CDR2 FNYEAQ. J lost 6 bases, V lost 5 bases, and 5 bases had no gene match.

This clonotype was detected only a few times. The rearrangement joins TRBV7-3 to TRBJ2-3; D is uncertain. From germline, CDR1 is SGHTA and CDR2 FQGTGA. The CDR3 totals 13 residues. Trimming left V 0 bases short and J 3 bases short, with 4 bases between. The CDR3 spells CASSLTYTDTQYF. In nucleotides, the CDR3 is TGTGCCAGCAGCTTAACCTATACAGATACGCAGTATTTT.

This clonotype was picked up a small number of times. This rearrangement joins TRBV3-1 to TRBJ1-2; 7 positions agree with TRBD1. Trimming took 7 bases from V and 8 from J; bases not matched to a gene: 13. Germline V gene data show CDR1 as LGHDT and CDR2 as YNNKEL (reference sequence). The CDR3 consists of 14 residues. The CDR3 coding sequence is TGTGCCAGCACTACAAAGGGACAGTTTTTAGGCTACACCTTC. Translation: CASTTKGQFLGYTF.

There are a few counts of this clonotype. The CDR3 spells CASSVETRTGNTIYF. The CDR3 nucleotides are TGTGCCAGCAGCGTAGAGACCCGCACTGGAAACACCATATATTTT. J is TRBJ1-3 and V is TRBV9, with D unresolved. The V gene's germline CDR1 is SGDLS and CDR2 YYNGEE. CDR3 length equals 15 residues. Between the trimmed V and J ends, which lost 0 bases and 2 bases, there was a span of 9 bases.

The chain has TRBV25-1 and TRBJ2-1; D is unresolved. The CDR3 consists of 12 residues. V was clipped by 8 bases and J by 10 bases, with 15 bases between them. Germline V gene sequence: CDR1 MGHDK, CDR2 SYGVNS. The CDR3 reads CASDSPEEEQFF. The CDR3 nucleotides read TGTGCCAGCGATTCCCCCGAGGAGGAGCAGTTCTTC. Drawing the rest from reference TRBV25-1 and TRBJ2-1, the complete variable domain is EADIYQTPRYLVIGTGKKITLECSQTMGHDKMYWYQQDPGMELHLIHYSYGVNSTEKGDLSSESTVSRIRTEHFPLTLESARPSHTSQYLCASDSPEEEQFFGPGTRLTVL.

This chain links TRBV19 with TRBJ2-2; D not resolved. Trimming left V 6 bases short and J 6 bases short, with 8 bases between. This CDR3 has 12 amino acids. Germline CDR1 is LNHDA and CDR2 is SQIVND (reference sequence). The CDR3 region is CASRQRAGELFF. CDR3 nucleotides: TGTGCCAGTAGGCAAAGGGCCGGGGAGCTGTTTTTT. The complete variable domain, with remaining parts taken from reference TRBV19 and TRBJ2-2, reads DGGITQSPKYLFRKEGQNVTLSCEQNLNHDAMYWYRQDPGQGLRLIYYSQIVNDFQKGDIAEGYSVSREKKESFPLTVTSAQKNPTAFYLCASRQRAGELFFGEGSRLTVL.

This clonotype was counted only a few times. The gene calls are TRBV10-2 and TRBJ2-7, with 9 bases that match TRBD1. This CDR3 has 15 amino acids. Looked up from germline, CDR1 is WSHSY and CDR2 is SAAADI. V lost 2 bases, J lost 6 bases, and 8 bases stayed unmatched. Here the CDR3 reads CASSEQIGTGSEQYF. CDR3 sequence (DNA): TGCGCCAGCAGTGAGCAGATAGGGACAGGGAGCGAGCAGTACTTC.

In this sample, this clonotype turned up many times. V and J are TRBV6-5 and TRBJ2-1; D is perhaps TRBD2 (6 bases). In germline, CDR1 is MNHEY, CDR2 SVGAGI. Trimming shortened V by 6 bases and J by 4 bases, and 16 bases separated the two germline ends. The CDR3 totals 15 residues. The CDR3 nucleotides read TGTGCCAGCAGGTCCGGGACTGCCTATTACAATGAGCAGTTCTTC. Its protein product is CASRSGTAYYNEQFF.

The chain links TRBV20-1 to TRBJ2-1; 13 bases align to TRBD2. From germline, CDR1 is DFQATT and CDR2 SNEGSKA (reference sequence). V was pared by 6 bases and J by 5 bases, with 4 bases of the junction left unmatched. The CDR3 spans 14 residues. In nucleotides, the CDR3 is TGCAGTGCCACCGGGACTAGCGGGAACAATGAGCAGTTCTTC. Its translation is CSATGTSGNNEQFF.

In this sample, this clonotype turned up many times. The gene calls are TRBV3-1 and TRBJ2-7, with D unclear. The germline V and J ends were trimmed by 4 bases and 1 base, with 11 bases remaining between them. The CDR3 length is 14 residues. Germline V gives CDR1 LGHDT, CDR2 YNNKEL (reference sequence). In DNA, the CDR3 is TGTGCCAGCAGCCTCCTCGGCGGATCCTACGAGCAGTACTTC. Its protein is CASSLLGGSYEQYF.

This clonotype was counted a few times. The J gene is TRBJ1-5, the V gene TRBV20-1; D perhaps matches TRBD1 (6 bases). This CDR3 is built from 12 residues. Germline assignment: CDR1 DFQATT and CDR2 SNEGSKA (reference sequence). V shed 6 bases and J shed 9 bases, with 15 bases lying between them. The chain's CDR3 is CSAHRAEGPQHF. CDR3 bases: TGCAGTGCACACAGGGCGGAGGGGCCCCAGCATTTT.

J is TRBJ2-7 and V is TRBV19; 9 bases align to TRBD1. Germline V gene lookup returns CDR1 LNHDA and CDR2 SQIVND (reference sequence). The V segment lost 5 bases and the J segment 2 bases; nucleotides outside the gene matches: 7. The CDR3 has 15 residues. The CDR3 spells CASSPGTGIAYEQYF. The CDR3 bases are TGTGCCAGTAGTCCGGGGACAGGGATCGCCTACGAGCAGTACTTC.

This clonotype was seen only a few times. The chain combines TRBV7-2 with TRBJ2-7; 9 bases are a match to TRBD2. The trim removed 3 bases at V and 0 bases at J, leaving 6 bases unmatched. The V gene's germline CDR1 is SGHTA and CDR2 FQGNSA. CDR3 size: 16 residues. CDR3 loop: CASSFYTAGGSYEQYF. CDR3 nucleotide sequence: TGTGCCAGCAGCTTTTACACAGCGGGAGGCTCCTACGAGCAGTACTTC.

The V and J genes are TRBV4-3 and TRBJ2-1; no definite D call. V was cut by 0 bases and J by 7 bases, with 7 bases left in between. Germline loops: CDR1 LGHNA, CDR2 YSLEER. The CDR3 runs 13 residues. The CDR3 region is CASSQDSGNEQFF. DNA of the CDR3: TGCGCCAGCAGCCAAGATTCCGGGAATGAGCAGTTCTTC.

This clonotype was seen only a few times. V usage is TRBV6-5 and J usage is TRBJ2-2; D is possibly TRBD1 (6 bases). Trimming left V 2 bases short and J 4 bases short, with 11 bases between. In germline, CDR1 is MNHEY, CDR2 SVGAGI. The CDR3 spans 15 residues. CDR3 sequence (DNA): TGTGCCAGCAGTTACCCGAGGGGGTCCACCGGGGAGCTGTTTTTT. Amino acids: CASSYPRGSTGELFF.

V gene TRBV20-1 combines with J gene TRBJ2-3; 8 bases are shared with TRBD2. The CDR3 extends over 15 amino acids. Germline CDR1 DFQATT, CDR2 SNEGSKA (reference sequence). V dropped 4 bases and J dropped 4; count of bases not matched to a gene: 10. The DNA of the CDR3 is TGCAGTGCTAAAGTTGTAGCGGGAAGCCCAGATACGCAGTATTTT. Its translation: CSAKVVAGSPDTQYF.

This CDR3 is CASSRHLAISYNEQFF. CDR3 coding DNA: TGCGCCAGCAGCCGACACCTAGCTATCTCCTACAATGAGCAGTTCTTC. J is TRBJ2-1 and V is TRBV4-3, with D maybe TRBD2 (5 bases). Trimming took off 4 bases at V and 0 bases at J, with 13 bases between the two ends. This CDR3 contains 16 residues. Germline lookup yields CDR1 LGHNA and CDR2 YSLEER.

This sequence joins TRBV18 and TRBJ2-5; the D is unclear. Germline loops: CDR1 KGHSH, CDR2 LQKENI. V lost 2 bases, J lost 5 bases, and 15 bases lay in between. The CDR3 runs 15 residues. In DNA form, the CDR3 reads TGTGCCAGCTCACCAGGTTTTAGTGGAGAGGAGACCCAGTACTTC. It encodes CASSPGFSGEETQYF.

The rearrangement links TRBV18 to TRBJ1-1, with 7 bases identical to TRBD1. The germline V gene has CDR1 KGHSH and CDR2 LQKENI. This CDR3 comprises 14 residues. J lost 3 bases, V lost 4 bases, and 5 bases had no gene match. CDR3 nucleotide sequence: TGTGCCAGCTCACTCAGCAGGGGGGACACTGAAGCTTTCTTT. Protein sequence: CASSLSRGDTEAFF.

The V and J genes are TRBV15 and TRBJ2-1, with D possibly TRBD2 on 6 matching bases. Trimming stripped 5 bases from V and 4 bases from J, with 15 bases between. CDR3 length equals 15 residues. CDR1 and CDR2 (germline): LNHNV, YYDKDF (reference sequence). This CDR3 reads CATSLDKRVYNEQFF. As DNA, the CDR3 is TGTGCCACCAGCCTCGATAAGCGGGTTTACAATGAGCAGTTCTTC.